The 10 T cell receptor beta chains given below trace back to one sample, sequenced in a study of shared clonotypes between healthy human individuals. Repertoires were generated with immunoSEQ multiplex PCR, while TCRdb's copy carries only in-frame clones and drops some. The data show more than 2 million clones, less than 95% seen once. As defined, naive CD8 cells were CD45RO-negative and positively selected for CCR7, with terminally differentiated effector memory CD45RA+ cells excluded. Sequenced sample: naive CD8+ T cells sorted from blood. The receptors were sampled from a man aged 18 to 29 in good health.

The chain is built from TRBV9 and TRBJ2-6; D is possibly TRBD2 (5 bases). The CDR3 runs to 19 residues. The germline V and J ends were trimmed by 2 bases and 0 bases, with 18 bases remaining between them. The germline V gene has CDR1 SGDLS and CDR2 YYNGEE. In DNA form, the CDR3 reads TGTGCCAGCAGCGTTAGCGAACCGGGCCCAAGCTCTGGGGCCAACGTCCTGACTTTC. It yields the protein CASSVSEPGPSSGANVLTF.

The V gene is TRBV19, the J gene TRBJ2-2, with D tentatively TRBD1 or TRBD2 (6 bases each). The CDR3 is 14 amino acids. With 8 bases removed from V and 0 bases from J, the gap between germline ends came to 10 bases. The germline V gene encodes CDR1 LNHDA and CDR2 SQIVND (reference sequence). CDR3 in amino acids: CASQGGTNTGELFF. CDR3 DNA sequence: TGTGCCAGTCAAGGGGGGACGAACACCGGGGAGCTGTTTTTT.

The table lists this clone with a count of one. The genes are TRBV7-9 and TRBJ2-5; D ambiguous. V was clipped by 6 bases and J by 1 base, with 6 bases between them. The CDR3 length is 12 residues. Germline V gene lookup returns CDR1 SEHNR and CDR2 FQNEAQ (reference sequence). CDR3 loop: CASSRTQETQYF. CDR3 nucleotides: TGTGCCAGCAGTCGGACCCAAGAGACCCAGTACTTC. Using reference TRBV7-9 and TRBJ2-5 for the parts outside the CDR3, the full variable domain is DTGVSQNPRHKITKRGQNVTFRCDPISEHNRLYWYRQTLGQGPEFLTYFQNEAQLEKSRLLSDRFSAERPKGSFSTLEIQRTEQGDSAMYLCASSRTQETQYFGPGTRLLVL.

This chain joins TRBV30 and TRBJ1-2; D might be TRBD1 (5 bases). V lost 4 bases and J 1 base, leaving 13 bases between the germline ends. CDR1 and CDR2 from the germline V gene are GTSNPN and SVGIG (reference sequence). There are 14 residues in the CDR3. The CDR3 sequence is CAWNDDSLNYGYTF. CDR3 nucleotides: TGTGCCTGGAACGATGACAGCCTTAACTATGGCTACACCTTC.

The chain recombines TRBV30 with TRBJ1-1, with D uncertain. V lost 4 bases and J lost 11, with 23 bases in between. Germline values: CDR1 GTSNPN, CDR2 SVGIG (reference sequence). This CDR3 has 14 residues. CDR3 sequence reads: CAWNEGDGLASAFF. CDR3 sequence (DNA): TGTGCCTGGAATGAGGGCGACGGATTGGCCTCGGCTTTCTTT.

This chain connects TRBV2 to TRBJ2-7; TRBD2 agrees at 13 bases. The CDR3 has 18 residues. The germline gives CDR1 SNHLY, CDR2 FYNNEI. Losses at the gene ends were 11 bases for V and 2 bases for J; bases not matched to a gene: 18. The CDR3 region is CALSGATSGGTSPYEQYF. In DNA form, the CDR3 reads TGTGCCCTCTCAGGGGCGACTAGCGGGGGGACATCTCCCTACGAGCAGTACTTC.

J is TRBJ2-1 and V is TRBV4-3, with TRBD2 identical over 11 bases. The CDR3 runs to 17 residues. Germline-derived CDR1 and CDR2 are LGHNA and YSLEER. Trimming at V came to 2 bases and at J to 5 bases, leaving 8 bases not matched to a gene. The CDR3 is CASSQLLAGESNNEQFF. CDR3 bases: TGCGCCAGCAGCCAACTACTAGCGGGAGAATCCAACAATGAGCAGTTCTTC.

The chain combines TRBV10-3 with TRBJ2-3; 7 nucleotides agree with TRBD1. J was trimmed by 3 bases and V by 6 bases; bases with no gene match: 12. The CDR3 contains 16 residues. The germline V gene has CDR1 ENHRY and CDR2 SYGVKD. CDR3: CAIRISTGPRTDTQYF. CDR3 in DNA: TGTGCCATCAGGATCTCGACAGGGCCACGAACAGATACGCAGTATTTT.

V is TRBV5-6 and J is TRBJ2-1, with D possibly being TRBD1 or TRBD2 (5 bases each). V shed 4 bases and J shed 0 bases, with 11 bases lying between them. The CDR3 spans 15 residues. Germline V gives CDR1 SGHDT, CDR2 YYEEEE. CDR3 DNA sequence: TGTGCCAGCAGCGATGTGGGACGCTCCTACAATGAGCAGTTCTTC. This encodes CASSDVGRSYNEQFF. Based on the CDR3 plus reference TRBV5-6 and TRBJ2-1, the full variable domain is DAGVTQSPTHLIKTRGQQVTLRCSPKSGHDTVSWYQQALGQGPQFIFQYYEEEERQRGNFPDRFSGHQFPNYSSELNVNALLLGDSALYLCASSDVGRSYNEQFFGPGTRLTVL.

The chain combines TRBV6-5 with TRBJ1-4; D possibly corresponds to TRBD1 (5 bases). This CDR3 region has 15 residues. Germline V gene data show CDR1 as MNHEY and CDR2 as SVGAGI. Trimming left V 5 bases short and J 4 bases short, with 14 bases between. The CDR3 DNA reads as TGTGCCAGCAGTCCTGACGGACACGTTAATGAAAAACTGTTTTTT. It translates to CASSPDGHVNEKLFF.